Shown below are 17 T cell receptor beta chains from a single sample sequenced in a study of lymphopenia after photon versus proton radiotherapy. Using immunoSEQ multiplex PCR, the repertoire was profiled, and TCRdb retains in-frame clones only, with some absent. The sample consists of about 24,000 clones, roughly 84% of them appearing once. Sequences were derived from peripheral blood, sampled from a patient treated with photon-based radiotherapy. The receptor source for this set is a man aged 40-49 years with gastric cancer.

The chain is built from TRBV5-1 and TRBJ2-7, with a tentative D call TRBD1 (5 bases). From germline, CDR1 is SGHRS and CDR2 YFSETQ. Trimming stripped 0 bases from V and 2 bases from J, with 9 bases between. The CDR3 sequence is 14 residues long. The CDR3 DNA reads TGCGCCAGCAGCTTGGCAGACAGCACCTACGAGCAGTACTTC. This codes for CASSLADSTYEQYF. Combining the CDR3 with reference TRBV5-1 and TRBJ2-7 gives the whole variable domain KAGVTQTPRYLIKTRGQQVTLSCSPISGHRSVSWYQQTPGQGLQFLFEYFSETQRNKGNFPGRFSGRQFSNSRSEMNVSTLELGDSALYLCASSLADSTYEQYFGPGTRLTVT.

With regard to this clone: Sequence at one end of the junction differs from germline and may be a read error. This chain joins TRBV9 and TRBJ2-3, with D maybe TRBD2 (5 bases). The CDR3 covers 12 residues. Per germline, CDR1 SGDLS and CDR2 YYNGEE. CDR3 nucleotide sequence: TGTGCCGGCAGCGGCAACACAGATACGCAGTATTTT. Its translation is CAGSGNTDTQYF.

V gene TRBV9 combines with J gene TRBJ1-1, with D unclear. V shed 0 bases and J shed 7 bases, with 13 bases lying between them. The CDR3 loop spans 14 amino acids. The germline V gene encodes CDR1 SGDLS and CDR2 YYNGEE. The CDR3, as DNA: TGTGCCAGCAGCGTAGCTCCTGGCCGAGGTGAAGCTTTCTTT. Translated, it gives CASSVAPGRGEAFF.

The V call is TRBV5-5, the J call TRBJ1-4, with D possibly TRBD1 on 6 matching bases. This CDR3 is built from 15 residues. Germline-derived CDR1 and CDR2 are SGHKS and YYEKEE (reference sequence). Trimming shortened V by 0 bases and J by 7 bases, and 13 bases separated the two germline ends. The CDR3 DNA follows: TGTGCCAGCAGCTTGGATGGGGGCGCAGGTGAAAAACTGTTTTTT. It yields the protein CASSLDGGAGEKLFF.

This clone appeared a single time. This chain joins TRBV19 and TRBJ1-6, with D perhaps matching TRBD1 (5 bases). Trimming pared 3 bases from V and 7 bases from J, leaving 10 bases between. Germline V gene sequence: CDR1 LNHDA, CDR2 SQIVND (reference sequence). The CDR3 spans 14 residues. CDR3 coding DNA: TGTGCCAGTAGTATTAATGGGGGGAATTCACCCCTCCACTTT. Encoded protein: CASSINGGNSPLHF.

The CDR3 protein is CASSPYRPKVDEKLFF. The CDR3 nucleotides are TGTGCCAGCTCACCATACCGACCCAAGGTGGATGAAAAACTGTTTTTT. The chain recombines TRBV18 with TRBJ1-4; no clear D gene. V lost 2 bases and J 6 bases, leaving 16 bases between the germline ends. The CDR3 totals 16 residues. Germline V CDR1 and CDR2: KGHSH, LQKENI.

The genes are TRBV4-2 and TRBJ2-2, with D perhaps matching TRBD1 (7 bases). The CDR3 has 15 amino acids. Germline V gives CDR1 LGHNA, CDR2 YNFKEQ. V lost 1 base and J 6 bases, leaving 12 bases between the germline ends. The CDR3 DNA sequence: TGTGCCAGCAGCCAAGCGTTCAGGGGGGCCGGGGAGCTGTTTTTT. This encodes CASSQAFRGAGELFF.

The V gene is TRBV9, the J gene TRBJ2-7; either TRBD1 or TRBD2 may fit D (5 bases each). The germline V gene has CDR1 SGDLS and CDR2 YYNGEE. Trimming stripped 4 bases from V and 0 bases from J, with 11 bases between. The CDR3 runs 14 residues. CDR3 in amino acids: CASSPWDLSYEQYF. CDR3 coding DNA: TGTGCCAGCAGCCCTTGGGACCTCTCCTACGAGCAGTACTTC.

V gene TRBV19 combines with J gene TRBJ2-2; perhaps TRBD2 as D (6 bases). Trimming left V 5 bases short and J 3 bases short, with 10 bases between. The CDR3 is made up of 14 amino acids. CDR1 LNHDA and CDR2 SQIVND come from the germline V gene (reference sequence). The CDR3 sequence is CASSGRIYTGELFF. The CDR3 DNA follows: TGTGCCAGTAGTGGGAGGATTTACACCGGGGAGCTGTTTTTT.

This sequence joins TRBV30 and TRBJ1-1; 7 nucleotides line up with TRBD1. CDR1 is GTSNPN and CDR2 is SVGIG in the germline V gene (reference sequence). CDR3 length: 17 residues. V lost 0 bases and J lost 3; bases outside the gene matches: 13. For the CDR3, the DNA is TGTGCCTGGAGTGTTGCCCTACAGGGGTGGGGGTACACTGAAGCTTTCTTT. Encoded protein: CAWSVALQGWGYTEAFF. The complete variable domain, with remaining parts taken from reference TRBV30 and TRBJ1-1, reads SQTIHQWPATLVQPVGSPLSLECTVEGTSNPNLYWYRQAAGRGLQLLFYSVGIGQISSEVPQNLSASRPQDRQFILSSKKLLLSDSGFYLCAWSVALQGWGYTEAFFGQGTRLTVV.

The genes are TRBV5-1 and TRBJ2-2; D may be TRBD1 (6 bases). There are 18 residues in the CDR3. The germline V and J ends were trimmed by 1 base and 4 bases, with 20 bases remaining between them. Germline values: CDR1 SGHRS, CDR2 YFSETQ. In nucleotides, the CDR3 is TGCGCCAGCAGCTTGTCCCGGGACACTTGGCGTGTCACCGGGGAGCTGTTTTTT. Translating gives CASSLSRDTWRVTGELFF.

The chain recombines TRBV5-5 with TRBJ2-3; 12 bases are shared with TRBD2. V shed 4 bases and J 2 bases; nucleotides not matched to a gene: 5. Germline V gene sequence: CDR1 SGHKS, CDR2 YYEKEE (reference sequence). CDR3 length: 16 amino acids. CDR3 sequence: CASSQGLAGTTDTQYF. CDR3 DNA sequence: TGTGCCAGCAGCCAAGGACTAGCGGGGACCACAGATACGCAGTATTTT.

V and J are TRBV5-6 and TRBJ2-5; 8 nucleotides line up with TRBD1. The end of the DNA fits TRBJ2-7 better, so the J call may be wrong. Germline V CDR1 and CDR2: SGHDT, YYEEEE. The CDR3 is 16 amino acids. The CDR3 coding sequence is TGTGCCAGCAGCTTAGCGGCCGGGACAGGTTACTACGAGCAGTACTTC. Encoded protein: CASSLAAGTGYYEQYF.

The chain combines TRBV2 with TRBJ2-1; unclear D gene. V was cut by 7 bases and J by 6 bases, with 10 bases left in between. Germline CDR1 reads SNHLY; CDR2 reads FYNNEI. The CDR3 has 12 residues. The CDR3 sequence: CASTRSGNEQFF. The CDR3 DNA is TGTGCCAGCACCCGTTCGGGCAATGAGCAGTTCTTC.

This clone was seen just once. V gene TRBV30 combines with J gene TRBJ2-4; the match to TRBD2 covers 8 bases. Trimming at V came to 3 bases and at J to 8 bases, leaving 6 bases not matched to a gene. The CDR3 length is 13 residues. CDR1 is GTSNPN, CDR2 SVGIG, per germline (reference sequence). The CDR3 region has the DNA TGTGCCTGGAGCGGACTAGCCCCGGACATTCAGTACTTC. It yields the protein CAWSGLAPDIQYF.

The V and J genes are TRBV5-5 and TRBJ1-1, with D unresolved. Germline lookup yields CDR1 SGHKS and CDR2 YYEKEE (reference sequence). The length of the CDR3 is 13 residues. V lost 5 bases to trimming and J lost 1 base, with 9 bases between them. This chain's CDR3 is CASRSSPNTEAFF. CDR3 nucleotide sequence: TGTGCCAGCAGATCATCACCGAACACTGAAGCTTTCTTT.

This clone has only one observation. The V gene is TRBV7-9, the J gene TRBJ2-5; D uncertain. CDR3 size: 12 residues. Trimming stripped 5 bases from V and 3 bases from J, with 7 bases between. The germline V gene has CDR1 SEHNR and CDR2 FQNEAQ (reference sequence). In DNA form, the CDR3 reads TGTGCCAGCAGCCGGACCGAAGAGACCCAGTACTTC. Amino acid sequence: CASSRTEETQYF.